Listed here are 29 T cell receptor beta chains from one sample, sequenced in a study of T cell responses to AZD1222 COVID-19 vaccine. The method was immunoSEQ multiplex PCR; TCRdb's version includes in-frame clones alone and lacks a portion of them. The sample gives more than 85,000 clones, approximately 88% of which show up once; 10% to 15% is in the top ten. The sample in question was peripheral blood, obtained on day 0 of MenACWY control vaccination. These receptor sequences come from an adult in good health.

This clone was seen only a few times. V is TRBV9 and J is TRBJ1-1; 9 nucleotides agree with TRBD1. Germline assignment: CDR1 SGDLS and CDR2 YYNGEE. This CDR3 comprises 16 residues. After removal of 3 bases from V and 4 bases from J, the junction contained 10 bases not matched to a gene. The chain's CDR3 is CASSAGGGTGSTEAFF. CDR3 bases: TGTGCCAGCAGCGCCGGAGGGGGGACAGGGAGCACTGAAGCTTTCTTT.

This clone has a single count. The genes are TRBV28 and TRBJ2-7; D gene uncertain. V lost 5 bases and J lost 1, with 12 bases in between. The CDR3 extends over 14 amino acids. CDR1 and CDR2 from the germline V gene are MDHEN and SYDVKM. CDR3 nucleotides: TGTGCCAGCAGTCCCCTTAGAGGATCCTACGAGCAGTACTTC. It yields the protein CASSPLRGSYEQYF.

V usage is TRBV4-3 and J usage is TRBJ2-5; no clear D gene. Germline-derived CDR1 and CDR2 are LGHNA and YSLEER. The CDR3 is 15 amino acids. Between the trimmed V and J ends, which lost 4 bases and 5 bases, there was a span of 17 bases. CDR3 amino acids: CASSPHRRALETQYF. The CDR3 coding sequence is TGCGCCAGCAGCCCCCATCGACGGGCCCTTGAGACCCAGTACTTC.

By its share, this clone is medium-sized. The J gene is TRBJ1-1, the V gene TRBV27; D is unclear. This CDR3 is 13 amino acids long. CDR1 is MNHEY, CDR2 SMNVEV, per germline (reference sequence). V lost 2 bases to trimming and J lost 2 bases, with 6 bases between them. DNA for the CDR3: TGTGCCAGCAGTTTAGGGATAAACACTGAAGCTTTCTTT. It specifies CASSLGINTEAFF.

This clone was recorded a few times. The J gene is TRBJ1-5, the V gene TRBV28; D perhaps matches TRBD1 (5 bases). Germline V gives CDR1 MDHEN, CDR2 SYDVKM. The CDR3 runs 16 residues. V lost 5 bases to trimming and J lost 5 bases, with 19 bases between them. This CDR3 reads CASSLSSGGADQPQHF. The CDR3 bases are TGTGCCAGCAGTCTATCGTCGGGCGGGGCGGATCAGCCCCAGCATTTT.

The V and J genes are TRBV30 and TRBJ2-1; no firm D call. Germline values: CDR1 GTSNPN, CDR2 SVGIG (reference sequence). The CDR3 extends over 11 amino acids. With 6 bases removed from V and 7 bases from J, the gap between germline ends came to 10 bases. The DNA for the CDR3 is TGTGCCTGTCCCTCGTCGAATGAGCAGTTCTTC. It encodes CACPSSNEQFF. The full variable domain, with the rest looked up from reference TRBV30 and TRBJ2-1, is SQTIHQWPATLVQPVGSPLSLECTVEGTSNPNLYWYRQAAGRGLQLLFYSVGIGQISSEVPQNLSASRPQDRQFILSSKKLLLSDSGFYLCACPSSNEQFFGPGTRLTVL.

The V call is TRBV3-1 (or the pseudogene TRBV3-2), the J call TRBJ1-2; the D is unclear. Germline-derived CDR1 and CDR2 are LGHDT and YNNKEL (reference sequence). V was clipped by 4 bases and J by 1 base, with 10 bases between them. This CDR3 comprises 14 residues. CDR3: CASSPLASNYGYTF. In nucleotides, the CDR3 is TGTGCCAGCAGCCCCCTTGCCAGTAACTATGGCTACACCTTC.

The V and J genes are TRBV3-1 (or the pseudogene TRBV3-2) and TRBJ1-1; D is unresolved. This CDR3 region has 12 residues. Germline V gene lookup returns CDR1 LGHDT and CDR2 YNNKEL (reference sequence). The V end lost 3 bases, the J end lost 8 bases, and 10 bases lay between the germline ends. The CDR3 DNA reads TGTGCCAGCAGCCACGACGTAGGGGAAGCTTTCTTT. Encoded protein: CASSHDVGEAFF.

The chain couples TRBV5-6 to TRBJ2-3; 12 nucleotides align to TRBD2. The length of the CDR3 is 19 residues. From germline, CDR1 is SGHDT and CDR2 YYEEEE. Trimming at V came to 0 bases and at J to 4 bases, leaving 12 bases not matched to a gene. CDR3 residues: CASSLVKGLAGNESDTQYF. Here the CDR3 DNA reads TGTGCCAGCAGCTTGGTCAAAGGACTAGCGGGAAATGAGTCAGATACGCAGTATTTT.

This clone appeared a single time. The chain recombines TRBV5-8 with TRBJ2-1; 12 bases fit TRBD1. Germline V lookup: CDR1 SGHTS, CDR2 YDEGEE. The CDR3 sequence is 19 residues long. Germline trimming cut 2 bases from V and 3 bases from J; bases unmatched to any gene: 12. CDR3 in amino acids: CASSFVWGTGGRSYNEQFF. DNA for the CDR3: TGTGCCAGCAGCTTTGTTTGGGGGACAGGGGGCCGAAGCTACAATGAGCAGTTCTTC.

This clone was observed a few times. This rearrangement joins TRBV7-2 to TRBJ2-5; 10 nucleotides agree with TRBD1. Per the germline V gene, CDR1 is SGHTA and CDR2 is FQGNSA. The junction had 7 bases not matched to a gene; V was cut back by 5 bases and J by 4 bases. This CDR3 spans 15 amino acids. The chain's CDR3 is CASSPDRGRGETQYF. The CDR3 DNA sequence: TGTGCCAGCAGCCCAGACAGGGGGCGCGGAGAGACCCAGTACTTC.

A word on this clone: One end of the junction is discordant with germline, which a read error may explain. The V gene is TRBV7-9, the J gene TRBJ1-1; no definite D call. The CDR3 totals 14 residues. Germline loops: CDR1 SEHNR, CDR2 FQNEAQ (reference sequence). CDR3 protein: CASSLTVSSTEVFF. CDR3 sequence (DNA): TGTGCCAGCAGCTTGACCGTCTCGAGCACTGAAGTTTTCTTT. The full variable domain, rest sourced from reference TRBV7-9 and TRBJ1-1, is DTGVSQNPRHKITKRGQNVTFRCDPISEHNRLYWYRQTLGQGPEFLTYFQNEAQLEKSRLLSDRFSAERPKGSFSTLEIQRTEQGDSAMYLCASSLTVSSTEVFFGQGTRLTVV.

The chain uses TRBV6-5 and TRBJ2-2; D is undetermined. Germline values: CDR1 MNHEY, CDR2 SVGAGI. CDR3 length equals 15 residues. The V and J ends lost 5 bases and 8 bases respectively, with 18 bases between them. This CDR3 reads CASSIGFWVVGELFF. For the CDR3, the DNA is TGTGCCAGCAGTATCGGGTTTTGGGTCGTAGGGGAGCTGTTTTTT.

CDR3 sequence: CATSRDGWEGNQPQHF. CDR3 coding DNA: TGTGCCACCAGCAGAGATGGTTGGGAGGGAAATCAGCCCCAGCATTTT. This chain links TRBV15 with TRBJ1-5; no clear D. Germline CDR1 LNHNV, CDR2 YYDKDF (reference sequence). V lost 0 bases and J 4 bases, leaving 13 bases between the germline ends. This CDR3 is built from 16 residues.

The chain combines TRBV13 with TRBJ1-5; 9 nucleotides line up with TRBD1. Trimming cost V 6 bases and J 7 bases; bases outside gene matches: 7. This CDR3 contains 14 residues. Per the germline V gene, CDR1 is PRHDT and CDR2 is FYEKMQ (reference sequence). This CDR3 is CASSPGQGSQPQHF. The CDR3 nucleotides read TGTGCCAGCAGTCCAGGACAGGGGAGCCAGCCCCAGCATTTT.

This chain connects TRBV7-8 to TRBJ2-1; 12 positions match TRBD2. V shed 1 base, J shed 8 bases, and the junction held 3 bases outside the gene matches. The CDR3 contains 15 residues. CDR1 SGHVS and CDR2 FQNEAQ come from the germline V gene. The CDR3, as DNA: TGTGCCAGCAGCTTAGGACTAGCGGGAGCTGATGAGCAGTTCTTC. Its protein product is CASSLGLAGADEQFF.

V gene TRBV5-1 combines with J gene TRBJ2-7; TRBD1 is a possible D gene (5 bases). Germline V gene lookup returns CDR1 SGHRS and CDR2 YFSETQ. Trimming left V 0 bases short and J 2 bases short, with 12 bases between. This CDR3 region has 15 residues. DNA of the CDR3: TGCGCCAGCAGCTTGGCCCTGGGGCTCACCTACGAGCAGTACTTC. Protein sequence: CASSLALGLTYEQYF. The variable domain in full, with the rest retrieved from reference TRBV5-1 and TRBJ2-7, is KAGVTQTPRYLIKTRGQQVTLSCSPISGHRSVSWYQQTPGQGLQFLFEYFSETQRNKGNFPGRFSGRQFSNSRSEMNVSTLELGDSALYLCASSLALGLTYEQYFGPGTRLTVT.

The chain is built from TRBV29-1 and TRBJ1-3; D unclear. Between the trimmed V and J ends, which lost 4 bases and 0 bases, there was a span of 7 bases. The germline CDR1 and CDR2 sequences are SQVTM and ANQGSEA. The CDR3 length is 13 residues. The CDR3 protein is CSVGASSGNTIYF. CDR3 DNA sequence: TGCAGCGTTGGGGCCAGCTCTGGAAACACCATATATTTT.

The rearrangement links TRBV27 to TRBJ2-1; D is possibly TRBD1 or TRBD2 (5 bases each). The CDR3 covers 13 residues. Germline CDR1 MNHEY, CDR2 SMNVEV (reference sequence). CDR3 protein: CGVGELPRNEQFF. The DNA for the CDR3 is TGTGGCGTAGGGGAGCTACCCCGCAATGAGCAGTTCTTC.

V and J are TRBV5-1 and TRBJ2-7; a weak D match, TRBD1 (5 bases). Germline V CDR1 and CDR2: SGHRS, YFSETQ. V was shortened by 0 bases and J by 0 bases, with 10 bases between the two germline ends. The CDR3 is 15 residues long. CDR3 amino acids: CASSLAQGRSYEQYF. In DNA form, the CDR3 reads TGCGCCAGCAGCTTGGCCCAGGGCCGCTCCTACGAGCAGTACTTC.

The chain joins TRBV19 to TRBJ1-3; D is perhaps TRBD1 (6 bases). This CDR3 region has 15 residues. Deletions cut 7 bases from V and 0 bases from J, with 13 bases between. Looked up from germline, CDR1 is LNHDA and CDR2 is SQIVND (reference sequence). The CDR3 DNA sequence: TGTGCCAGTATCGCACGGACAGCCTCTGGAAACACCATATATTTT. Translation: CASIARTASGNTIYF.

The chain uses TRBV18 and TRBJ2-2; TRBD1 might be the D (5 bases). This CDR3 is 14 amino acids long. The V end lost 3 bases, the J end lost 5 bases, and 10 bases lay between the germline ends. Germline V gene data show CDR1 as KGHSH and CDR2 as LQKENI. In DNA, the CDR3 is TGTGCCAGCTCACCCGAGGACATGACCGGGGAGCTGTTTTTT. Translated: CASSPEDMTGELFF.

The gene calls are TRBV9 and TRBJ1-3; a weak D match, TRBD1 (5 bases). The CDR3 is 16 amino acids. Trimming cost V 0 bases and J 3 bases, with 13 bases left between them. Germline V lookup: CDR1 SGDLS, CDR2 YYNGEE. The CDR3 sequence: CASSVDGGANGNTIYF. CDR3 bases: TGTGCCAGCAGCGTAGATGGAGGGGCCAATGGAAACACCATATATTTT.

The CDR3 bases are TGCAGCGTTGCCGTCCAGGATGGCAATCAGCCCCAGCATTTT. Protein product: CSVAVQDGNQPQHF. The rearrangement joins TRBV29-1 to TRBJ1-5; D remains unclear. The CDR3 is 14 amino acids. The V end lost 4 bases, the J end lost 2 bases, and 12 bases lay between the germline ends. CDR1 is SQVTM and CDR2 is ANQGSEA in the germline V gene.

The chain's CDR3 is CASSLARLTTDTQYF. CDR3 DNA sequence: TGTGCCAGCAGCTTGGCGCGGCTCACCACAGATACGCAGTATTTT. The V gene is TRBV5-4, the J gene TRBJ2-3, with D unresolved. The germline V and J ends were trimmed by 0 bases and 2 bases, with 10 bases remaining between them. Per germline, CDR1 SGHNT and CDR2 YYREEE (reference sequence). CDR3 size: 15 residues.

V gene TRBV5-4 combines with J gene TRBJ2-3, with TRBD2 matching 12 bases. The trim removed 0 bases at V and 6 bases at J, leaving 11 bases unmatched. CDR1 is SGHNT, CDR2 YYREEE, per germline (reference sequence). The CDR3 contains 18 residues. The DNA of the CDR3 is TGTGCCAGCAGCTTGGCCAGGGCTAGCGGGGGGGTAGAGGATACGCAGTATTTT. Amino acid sequence: CASSLARASGGVEDTQYF.

This chain links TRBV6-4 with TRBJ2-2, with unresolved D. The V and J ends lost 0 bases and 5 bases respectively, with 19 bases between them. In germline, CDR1 is MRHNA, CDR2 SNTAGT. The CDR3 is 18 residues long. CDR3 loop: CASSDSFGKGPWTGELFF. The CDR3 DNA reads TGTGCCAGCAGTGACTCTTTTGGGAAAGGGCCGTGGACCGGGGAGCTGTTTTTT.

The chain links TRBV10-3 to TRBJ2-7, with a tentative D call TRBD2 (6 bases). Germline lookup yields CDR1 ENHRY and CDR2 SYGVKD. The V end lost 3 bases, the J end lost 0 bases, and 9 bases lay between the germline ends. The CDR3 consists of 14 residues. The CDR3 bases are TGTGCCATCAGTGATGGGGGGATCTCCTACGAGCAGTACTTC. Protein product: CAISDGGISYEQYF.

This clone occurred a few times. V and J are TRBV30 and TRBJ1-6; D is uncertain. The CDR3 consists of 14 residues. Germline CDR1 and CDR2: GTSNPN and SVGIG (reference sequence). The V end was cut by 2 bases, the J end by 4 bases, with 9 bases between. The CDR3 loop is CAWSLGSYNSPLHF. For the CDR3, the DNA is TGTGCCTGGAGTCTGGGTTCGTATAATTCACCCCTCCACTTT. The full variable domain, in which reference TRBV30 and TRBJ1-6 provide the parts outside the CDR3, is SQTIHQWPATLVQPVGSPLSLECTVEGTSNPNLYWYRQAAGRGLQLLFYSVGIGQISSEVPQNLSASRPQDRQFILSSKKLLLSDSGFYLCAWSLGSYNSPLHFGNGTRLTVT.